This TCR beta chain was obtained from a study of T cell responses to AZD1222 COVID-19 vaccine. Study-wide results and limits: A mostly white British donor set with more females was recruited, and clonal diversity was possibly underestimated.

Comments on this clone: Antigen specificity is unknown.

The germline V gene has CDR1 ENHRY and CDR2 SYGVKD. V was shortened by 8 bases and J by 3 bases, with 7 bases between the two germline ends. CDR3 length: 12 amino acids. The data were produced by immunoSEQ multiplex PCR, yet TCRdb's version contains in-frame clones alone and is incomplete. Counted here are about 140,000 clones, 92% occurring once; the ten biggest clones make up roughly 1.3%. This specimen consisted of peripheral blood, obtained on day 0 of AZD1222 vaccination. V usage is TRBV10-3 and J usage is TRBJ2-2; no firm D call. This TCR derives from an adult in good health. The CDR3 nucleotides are TGTGCCATCTTAGGGTACACCGGGGAGCTGTTTTTT. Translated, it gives CAILGYTGELFF.